This T cell receptor (beta chain) was sequenced in a study of T-cell memory formation after mild COVID-19. The CDR3 is made up of 17 amino acids. Germline V CDR1 and CDR2: KGHDR, SFDVKD. V shed 5 bases, J shed 3 bases, and the junction held 13 bases outside the gene matches. From the 5' RACE reads, TCRdb called clonotypes with MiXCR, one entry per CDR3 protein. Of around 510,000 distinct CDR3 sequences in the sample, roughly 21% were seen once. Study results and limitations: Pre-infection memory showed some responding clones, and this suggested that cross-reactive memory joined.

This clonotype appeared once. The target antigen is unknown. The sample taken for sequencing was PBMCs or a T cell subset sorted from them (not recorded which). This sequence originates from an adult woman who had mild COVID-19 (a few samples of this study predate the infection). Cell type and time point are not known. V is TRBV24-1 and J is TRBJ2-3; 7 bases map to TRBD1. The CDR3 here is CATSAARMGQKTDTQYF. The CDR3 DNA follows: TGTGCCACCAGTGCCGCGAGAATGGGACAGAAAACAGATACGCAGTATTTT.